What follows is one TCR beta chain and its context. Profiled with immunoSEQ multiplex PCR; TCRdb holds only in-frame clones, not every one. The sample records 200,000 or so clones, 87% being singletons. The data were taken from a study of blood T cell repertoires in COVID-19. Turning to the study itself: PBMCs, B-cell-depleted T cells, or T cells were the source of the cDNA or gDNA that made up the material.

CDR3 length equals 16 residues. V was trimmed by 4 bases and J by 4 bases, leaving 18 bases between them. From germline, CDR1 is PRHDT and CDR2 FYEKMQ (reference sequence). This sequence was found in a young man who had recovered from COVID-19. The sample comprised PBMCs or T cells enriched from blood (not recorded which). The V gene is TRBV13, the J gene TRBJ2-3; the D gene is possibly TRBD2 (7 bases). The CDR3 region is CASSSSTRGGPDTQYF. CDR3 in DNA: TGTGCCAGCAGCTCCTCGACTAGGGGGGGTCCAGATACGCAGTATTTT.